This T cell receptor (beta chain) originates from a study of OX40 agonist ivuxolimab in advanced cancers. This clone was seen once. The germline CDR1 and CDR2 sequences are SGHDT and YYEEEE. The CDR3 is made up of 15 amino acids. With 4 bases removed from V and 0 bases from J, the gap between germline ends came to 13 bases. The assay was immunoSEQ multiplex PCR, and TCRdb's table has in-frame clones only and misses some. The top ten hold around 1% of the sample, which has about 62,000 clones, about four fifths seen once. The starting material was CD4+ or CD8+ T cells sorted from blood, obtained in a trial of the OX40 agonist ivuxolimab. The chain combines TRBV5-6 with TRBJ1-2; possible D gene TRBD1, 5 bases. The source is an adult with an advanced solid tumor such as melanoma, head and neck, liver or kidney cancer. The CDR3 bases are TGTGCCAGCAGCCCCTGGGACCGGCCTAACTATGGCTACACCTTC. This sequence encodes CASSPWDRPNYGYTF. Drawing the rest from reference TRBV5-6 and TRBJ1-2, the complete variable domain is DAGVTQSPTHLIKTRGQQVTLRCSPKSGHDTVSWYQQALGQGPQFIFQYYEEEERQRGNFPDRFSGHQFPNYSSELNVNALLLGDSALYLCASSPWDRPNYGYTFGSGTRLTVV.